Shown below are 16 T cell receptor beta chains from a single sample sequenced in a study of tumor and adjacent non-tumor tissue in lung cancer. The library came from three nested PCR rounds adapted from ARM-PCR protocols. A single record per CDR3 protein comes from TCRdb applying MiXCR to the multiplex PCR reads. The repertoire holds about 85,000 distinct CDR3 sequences, with around two thirds as singletons. This sample's RNA came from whole unsorted tissue. Material: lung tumor tissue. The receptor set was obtained from a man aged 70-80 years with non-small cell lung cancer.

The chain carries TRBV5-1 and TRBJ2-1; TRBD2 matches at 11 bases. Germline CDR1 and CDR2: SGHRS and YFSETQ. With 3 bases clipped from V and 10 bases from J, the junction kept 12 bases outside the gene matches. The CDR3 is 16 amino acids. The CDR3 DNA follows: TGCGCCAGCAGCTCCCCGGCTAGCGGGGGGATGAGAGAGCAGTTCTTC. This gives the protein CASSSPASGGMREQFF.

This clonotype was seen ten or more times. The J gene is TRBJ1-2, the V gene TRBV28; 9 bases align to TRBD1. From germline, CDR1 is MDHEN and CDR2 SYDVKM. The ends lost 7 bases at V and 8 bases at J; junction bases unmatched: 17. This CDR3 spans 16 amino acids. The CDR3 sequence is CASKGAGTGIVEGYTF. CDR3 in DNA: TGTGCCAGCAAAGGGGCCGGGACAGGGATTGTGGAAGGCTACACCTTC.

This clonotype was picked up a small number of times. This chain connects TRBV20-1 to TRBJ2-3, with 9 bases that match TRBD1. This CDR3 has 15 residues. V was pared by 6 bases and J by 3 bases, with 10 bases of the junction left unmatched. CDR1 and CDR2 from the germline V gene are DFQATT and SNEGSKA (reference sequence). The CDR3 nucleotides are TGCAGTGCAGGACCGGGACAGGGAATGACAGATACGCAGTATTTT. It yields the protein CSAGPGQGMTDTQYF.

Turning to this clonotype: One end of the junction is discordant with germline, which a read error may explain. V usage is TRBV6-6 and J usage is TRBJ1-3; D perhaps matches TRBD1 (6 bases). Germline V gene data show CDR1 as MNHNY and CDR2 as SVGAGI (reference sequence). The CDR3 contains 15 residues. The CDR3 spells CASSYDRTSRNTIYF. CDR3 sequence (DNA): TGCGCCAGCAGTTACGACAGGACTTCTAGAAACACCATATATTTT.

The rearrangement links TRBV6-5 to TRBJ2-2; D may be TRBD2 (6 bases). Between the trimmed V and J ends, which lost 10 bases and 9 bases, there was a span of 15 bases. This CDR3 region has 12 residues. Germline CDR1 and CDR2: MNHEY and SVGAGI. The CDR3 is CANVGGPRELFF. The CDR3 coding sequence is TGTGCCAATGTGGGGGGTCCCAGGGAGCTGTTTTTT.

In this sample, this clonotype turned up a few times. A much bigger clone sits one base away, suggesting this may be a read error. The chain uses TRBV5-4 and TRBJ2-2; 7 nucleotides line up with TRBD1. The CDR3 runs 16 residues. CDR1 and CDR2 from the germline V gene are SGHNT and YYREEE (reference sequence). The CDR3 spells CASFPRQGPNTGELLF. CDR3 bases: TGTGCCAGTTTCCCTCGACAGGGTCCGAACACCGGGGAGCTGCTTTTT.

The table lists this clonotype with a count of one. Sequence at one end of the junction differs from germline and may be a read error. The chain couples TRBV7-8 to TRBJ1-2, with 7 nucleotides matching TRBD1. Germline-derived CDR1 and CDR2 are SGHVS and FQNEAQ. The length of the CDR3 is 19 residues. CDR3 loop: CASSLVSKGANSRLYGYTF. In nucleotides, the CDR3 is TGTGCTAGCAGCTTAGTTTCAAAGGGGGCGAATTCTCGTCTTTATGGCTACACCTTC.

The chain carries TRBV5-4 and TRBJ2-2, with TRBD2 matching 10 bases. This CDR3 is 16 amino acids long. The J segment lost 7 bases and the V segment lost 4 bases, leaving 10 bases of the junction unmatched. Germline loops: CDR1 SGHNT, CDR2 YYREEE (reference sequence). The CDR3 DNA reads TGTGCCAGCAGCCCCCTAGCGGGGGTCGGCAACGGGGAGCTGTTTTTT. Amino acid sequence: CASSPLAGVGNGELFF.

The chain has TRBV4-1 and TRBJ2-3, with D unresolved. The J call may be wrong; the DNA end is better matched by TRBJ1-5. Per the germline V gene, CDR1 is MGHRA and CDR2 is YSYEKL. CDR3 length: 13 residues. CDR3 DNA: TGCGCCAGCAGCCTCGAGGAGGGAGTTACGCAGCATTTT. The encoded protein is CASSLEEGVTQHF.

With respect to this clonotype: Relative to the germline gene, one junction end is altered; a read error may explain this. The V call is TRBV11-2, the J call TRBJ2-1; D gene uncertain. This CDR3 has 14 residues. The germline V gene encodes CDR1 SGHAT and CDR2 FQNNGV. In DNA, the CDR3 is TGTGTCAGCAGCTTAAGGGCTGGCACCAGTCCGCAGTTCTTC. Translation: CVSSLRAGTSPQFF. Complete variable domain (other parts from reference TRBV11-2 and TRBJ2-1): EAGVAQSPRYKIIEKRQSVAFWCNPISGHATLYWYQQILGQGPKLLIQFQNNGVVDDSQLPKDRFSAERLKGVDSTLKIQPAKLEDSAVYLCVSSLRAGTSPQFFGPGTRLTVL.

Details on this clonotype: A much larger clone differs from this one at a single base, so this may be a read error. CDR3 amino acids: CSASRRLGVAEQYF. CDR3 DNA sequence: TGCAGTGCCTCGAGGAGGCTTGGCGTTGCCGAGCAGTACTTC. The V gene is TRBV20-1, the J gene TRBJ2-7; the D gene is possibly TRBD2 (5 bases). From germline, CDR1 is DFQATT and CDR2 SNEGSKA (reference sequence). The CDR3 totals 14 residues. Trimming pared 6 bases from V and 6 bases from J, leaving 21 bases between.

Of note for this clonotype: At one boundary the junction diverges from the germline segment, which might be a read error. The CDR3 region is CASSHPTKDIQYF. The CDR3 DNA reads TGTGCCAGCAGCCACCCCACCAAAGACATTCAGTACTTC. This chain connects TRBV11-2 to TRBJ2-4, with no clear D. The CDR3 length is 13 residues. Germline-derived CDR1 and CDR2 are SGHAT and FQNNGV.

On this clonotype itself: This clone may be a read error of a much larger clone one base away. This chain uses TRBV6-5 with TRBJ2-7; D tentatively fits TRBD1 or TRBD2 (6 bases each). This CDR3 is built from 13 residues. Germline V CDR1 and CDR2: MNHEY, SVGAGI. The CDR3, as DNA: TGTGCCAGCAGCCTGGAGAGGGGGGACGATCAGTACTTC. Translating it yields CASSLERGDDQYF.

As to this clonotype: Since the CDR3 does not end with the conserved phenylalanine or tryptophan, this likely comes from a read error. V and J are TRBV6-1 and TRBJ2-5; 7 nucleotides align to TRBD1. CDR1 and CDR2 (germline): MNHNS, SASEGT. The CDR3 has 13 amino acids. The CDR3 nucleotides read TGTGCCAGCAGGCGACAGGGAAAAGAGACTCAGTACTCC. It encodes CASRRQGKETQYS.

Turning to this clonotype: One junction end does not reproduce the germline sequence, and a read error may be involved. V is TRBV11-2 and J is TRBJ2-3; D not resolved. The CDR3 is made up of 15 amino acids. Germline V CDR1 and CDR2: SGHAT, FQNNGV. CDR3 in amino acids: CASSLEVTHTDTRYF. CDR3 DNA sequence: TGTGCCAGTAGCTTAGAGGTTACCCACACAGATACGCGGTATTTT.

This clonotype occurred many times. The gene calls are TRBV7-9 and TRBJ2-7; 10 nucleotides match TRBD1. This CDR3 is 15 amino acids long. V lost 2 bases, J lost 5 bases, and 6 bases stayed unmatched. Per germline, CDR1 SEHNR and CDR2 FQNEAQ (reference sequence). CDR3 sequence reads: CASSLSGQGVNEQYF. Written as DNA, the CDR3 is TGTGCCAGCAGCTTAAGTGGACAGGGGGTTAACGAGCAGTACTTC.